This record looks at one T cell receptor (beta chain) sequence and its context. Its antigen remains unidentified. The sample comes from a study of T cell responses to AZD1222 COVID-19 vaccine. Findings of the study overall: Donors were mostly white British, more females; clonal diversity possibly underestimated. CD4 TCRs covered the whole spike, strongest at regions 160-218 and 743-854.

V was trimmed by 0 bases and J by 4 bases, leaving 12 bases between them. The CDR3 spans 15 residues. Germline V lookup: CDR1 KGHSH, CDR2 LQKENI. TCRdb keeps only in-frame clones here, not all; method: immunoSEQ multiplex PCR. The data contain 42,000 or so clones, about nine tenths of them singletons. The chain employs TRBV18 and TRBJ2-5; D remains ambiguous. Sequencing used peripheral blood, obtained 28 days after the second dose of the MenACWY control vaccine. This clonotype was obtained from an adult who received the MenACWY meningococcal vaccine as a control. The CDR3 sequence: CASSPPLGRIETQYF. DNA for the CDR3: TGTGCCAGCTCACCACCCCTAGGACGAATAGAGACCCAGTACTTC.